This T cell receptor (beta chain) appears in the sequencing data of a study of blood T cell repertoires in COVID-19. Overall study context: Samples representing acute and convalescent COVID-19 were sourced from the United States, Italy and Spain. The analysed material was cDNA or gDNA that came from T cells, B-cell-depleted T cells, or PBMCs.

In the study's own analysis: For nucleated cells, counts were estimated from reference gene primer amplification. Data came from immunoSEQ multiplex PCR; TCRdb stores just in-frame clones and leaves some out. The V and J calls and clone size are taken from that table; D and trimming were inferred from the DNA. Here the sample spans over 400,000 clones, about nine tenths being singletons. The CDR3 covers 13 residues. Trimming shortened V by 10 bases and J by 7 bases, and 19 bases separated the two germline ends. Per the germline V gene, CDR1 is MNHEY and CDR2 is SVGAGI. The genes are TRBV6-5 and TRBJ1-2; D unresolved. This clonotype originated in a woman aged 25-40 years with active or convalescent COVID-19. Input material: peripheral blood. The chain's CDR3 is CATMRAVLSGYTF. The CDR3 DNA is TGTGCCACCATGAGGGCGGTCCTGTCTGGCTACACCTTC.